A selection of T cell receptor beta chains follows, all from one sample in a study of T cell repertoires in cytomegalovirus infection. No cognate antigen is known for these TCRs. Via MiXCR, TCRdb re-called the reads, giving one row per CDR3 protein. Seen here are fewer than 350,000 distinct CDR3 sequences, 25% to 35% observed once, and the top ten hold 20%. The specimen comprised cultured PBMCs, sampled from culture after CMV antigen stimulation. Receptors were obtained from a human donor in good health (CMV status not recorded). Some clones in this sample may be carry-over from other donors' samples. Each CDR3 is given with its conserved first and last residue. The D gene is left open where the match is weak. Clone size is not always given. Where it is, it says once, few, many or a class for expanded clones.

>few|TRBV5-1|TRBJ2-6|-
TGCGCCAGCAGCTTCGGGCCCGACTCTGGGGCCAACGTCCTGACTTTC
CASSFGPDSGANVLTF
>few|TRBV15|TRBJ1-5|-
TGTGCCACCAGCAGAGGGGCGTTGAATCAGCCCCAGCATTTT
CATSRGALNQPQHF
>-|TRBV7-8|TRBJ2-2|-
TGTGCCAGCAGCTTAGGGGGGCGGCGGACCGGGGAGCTGTTTTTT
CASSLGGRRTGELFF
>many|TRBV7-2|TRBJ2-3|-
TGTGCCAGCAGCCCCCCCGGGACAGATACGCAGTATTTT
CASSPPGTDTQYF
>-|TRBV19|TRBJ1-5|-
TGTGCCAGTAGTATAACGAGGGATCAGCCCCAGCATTTT
CASSITRDQPQHF
>-|TRBV3-1|TRBJ2-5|TRBD2
TGTGCCAGCAGCCAAGAACTGGGGACTAGCGGGGCGCAAGAGACCCAGTACTTC
CASSQELGTSGAQETQYF
>-|TRBV7-8|TRBJ2-1|TRBD2
TGTGCCAGCAGCCGACTAGCGGGAGGGAGCTCCTACAATGAGCAGTTCTTC
CASSRLAGGSSYNEQFF
>-|TRBV6-5|TRBJ1-1|-
TGTGCCAGCAGTTGGTTGGAGGGGAACACTGAAGCTTTCTTT
CASSWLEGNTEAFF
>-|TRBV29-1|TRBJ2-5|TRBD2
TGCAGCGTTGGTGGCGGGAGGACTAGCGTTTTCCAAGAGACCCAGTACTTC
CSVGGGRTSVFQETQYF
>few|TRBV7-9|TRBJ1-1|-
TGTGCCAGCAGCCCTCGGGGATTAGTGAGAACTGAAGCTTTCTTT
CASSPRGLVRTEAFF
>many|TRBV7-2|TRBJ1-2|-
TGTGCCAGCACCCGAGGGCAGGCGCACTACACCTTC
CASTRGQAHYTF
>-|TRBV19|TRBJ2-7|-
TGTGCCAGTAGTACCGGACGGGCGGGCGAGCAGTACTTC
CASSTGRAGEQYF
>-|TRBV6-2/TRBV6-3|TRBJ2-5|-
TGTGCCAGCACCCCCTGGGGAAAGCGGTCTGAGACCCAGTACTTC
CASTPWGKRSETQYF
>-|TRBV7-6|TRBJ2-7|TRBD2
TGTGCCAGCAGCCAAAACCAGCGGGGGAACTACGAGCAGTACTTC
CASSQNQRGNYEQYF
>-|TRBV4-2|TRBJ2-7|-
TGTGCCAGCAGTCATGGGGACCGTTACGAGCAGTACTTC
CASSHGDRYEQYF
>-|TRBV2|TRBJ2-7|-
TGTGCCAGCAGCCCGGCTGGGGCCTACGAGCAGTACTTC
CASSPAGAYEQYF
>-|TRBV6-2/TRBV6-3|TRBJ2-1|TRBD2
TGTGCCAGCAGTCCACCACTAGCGGAGGGGTACAATGAGCAGTTCTTC
CASSPPLAEGYNEQFF
>many|TRBV6-2/TRBV6-3|TRBJ1-5|-
TGTGCCAGCAGTTATGACTTGCTTGGTCAGCCCCAGCATTTT
CASSYDLLGQPQHF
>-|TRBV10-3|TRBJ2-1|-
TGTGCCATCAGCGGAAGAGGCCATGAGCAGTTCTTC
CAISGRGHEQFF
>many|TRBV7-2|TRBJ2-2|-
TGTGCCAGCAGCACTAGACAGCAGAACACCGGGGAGCTGTTTTTT
CASSTRQQNTGELFF
>few|TRBV6-5|TRBJ1-6|-
TGTGCCAGCAGGCTCGGACCCCTCGGTTATTCACCCCTCCACTTT
CASRLGPLGYSPLHF
>many|TRBV7-2|TRBJ2-5|TRBD2
TGTGCCAGCAGCTCCCTGGGCGGGAGTAGCCAGACCCAGTACTTC
CASSSLGGSSQTQYF
>few|TRBV11-2|TRBJ1-1|TRBD1
TGTGCCAGCAGCTCTAGGGGGCCGGATATGAACACTGAAGCTTTCTTT
CASSSRGPDMNTEAFF
>few|TRBV7-9|TRBJ2-3|-
TGTGCCAGCAGCCCCGGGGGCGGTCTGGGCACAGATACGCAGTATTTT
CASSPGGGLGTDTQYF